Sequencing of this TCR beta chain was carried out in a study of blood T cell repertoires in COVID-19. Study background: From the United States, Italy and Spain came samples of acute and convalescent COVID-19. PBMCs, B-cell-depleted T cells, or T cells were the source of the cDNA or gDNA that made up the material.

Original data processing: Amplification with reference gene primers provided the estimates of nucleated cell counts. Measured with immunoSEQ multiplex PCR; TCRdb has only the in-frame clones, and not every one. From that table come the V and J calls and clone size; the DNA was used to work out D and trimming. The sample gives fewer than 85,000 clones, approximately 90% of which show up once; around 4.5% is in the top ten. This clonotype originated in a man between 45 and 60 years old with active COVID-19. Sequenced: peripheral blood.

CDR3 sequence: CASSSYYRVEVVGQYF. CDR3 DNA: TGTGCCAGCAGTTCCTATTACAGGGTTGAGGTGGTCGGGCAGTACTTC. J is TRBJ2-7 and V is TRBV27; D may be TRBD1 (6 bases). This CDR3 comprises 16 residues. CDR1 and CDR2 from the germline V gene are MNHEY and SMNVEV (reference sequence). V dropped 4 bases and J dropped 9 bases, with 25 bases sitting between them.